This T cell receptor (beta chain) was sequenced during a study of shared clonotypes between healthy human individuals. Produced via immunoSEQ multiplex PCR; TCRdb's table is partial and in-frame only. The sample consists of 900,000 to 1,200,000 clones, approximately 80% of them appearing once. Unmatched junction bases numbered 15, after V lost 2 bases and J lost 4 bases. CDR1 MNHNS and CDR2 SASEGT come from the germline V gene. The CDR3 covers 18 residues. A CD45RA-negative memory subset and a CD45RA+ naive subset were separated from the CD4+ cells. The sequence derives from a man younger than 30 in good health. Some clones in this sample may be carry-over from other donors' samples. The rearrangement links TRBV6-1 to TRBJ2-3, with 7 bases identical to TRBD2. The sequenced sample was memory CD4+ T cells from PBMCs. Stated subset: CD45RA-negative fraction. CDR3 residues: CASSEHFSGTGGSDTQYF. CDR3 DNA sequence: TGTGCCAGCAGTGAACATTTCAGCGGGACGGGTGGATCAGATACGCAGTATTTT.